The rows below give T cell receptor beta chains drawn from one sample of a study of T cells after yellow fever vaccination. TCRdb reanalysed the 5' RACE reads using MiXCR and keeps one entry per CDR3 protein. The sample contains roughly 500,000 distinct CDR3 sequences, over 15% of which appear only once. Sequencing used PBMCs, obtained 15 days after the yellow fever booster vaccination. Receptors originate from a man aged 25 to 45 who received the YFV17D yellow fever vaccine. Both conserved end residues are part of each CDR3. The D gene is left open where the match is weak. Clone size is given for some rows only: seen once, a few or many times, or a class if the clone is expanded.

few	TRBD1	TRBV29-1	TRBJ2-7	TGCAGCGTTGAAGATCTTAGGACAGGCTCCTACGAGCAGTACTTC	CSVEDLRTGSYEQYF
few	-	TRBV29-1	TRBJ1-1	TGCAGCGTTGTGAACAGCTACACTGAAGCTTTCTTT	CSVVNSYTEAFF
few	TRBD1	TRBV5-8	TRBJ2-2	TGTGCCAGCAGCTGGGGGACAGGGGGCACCGGGGAGCTGTTTTTT	CASSWGTGGTGELFF
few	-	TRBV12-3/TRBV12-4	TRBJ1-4	TGTGCCAGCAAAAGCCAACTTAATGAAAAACTGTTTTTT	CASKSQLNEKLFF
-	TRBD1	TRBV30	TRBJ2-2	TGTGCCTGGAATATAGGGACAGCGAACACCGGGGAGCTGTTTTTT	CAWNIGTANTGELFF
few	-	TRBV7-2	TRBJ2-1	TGTGCCAGCAGTTCCCCGACATACAATGAGCAGTTCTTC	CASSSPTYNEQFF
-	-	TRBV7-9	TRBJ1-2	TGTGCCAGCAGCCGGGAGAACCGTGATGGCTACACCTTC	CASSRENRDGYTF
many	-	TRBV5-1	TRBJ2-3	TGCGCCAGCAGCTTGGCACCCACAGATACGCAGTATTTT	CASSLAPTDTQYF
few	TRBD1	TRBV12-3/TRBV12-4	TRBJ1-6	TGTGCCAGCAGTCCTCGGACAGGACCGGGGTCACCCCTCCACTTT	CASSPRTGPGSPLHF
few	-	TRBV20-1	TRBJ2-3	TGCAGTGCTAACTGGAAGGGGGCGGGAGTGGGTACGCAGTATTTT	CSANWKGAGVGTQYF
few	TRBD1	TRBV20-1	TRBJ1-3	TGCAGTGCTAGGAACGGACAGGGGGCTGGAAACACCATATATTTT	CSARNGQGAGNTIYF
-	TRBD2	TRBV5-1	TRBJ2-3	TGCGCCAGCAGCCCCAGCGGGAAAACAGATACGCAGTATTTT	CASSPSGKTDTQYF
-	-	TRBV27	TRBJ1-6	TGTGCCAGCAGTCCGGCCCAGATTAATTCACCCCTCCACTTT	CASSPAQINSPLHF
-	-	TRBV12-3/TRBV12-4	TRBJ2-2	TGTGCCAGCAGTTTCCGGGCAAGTGGAACCGGGGAGCTGTTTTTT	CASSFRASGTGELFF
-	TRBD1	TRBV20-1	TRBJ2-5	TGCAGTGCTGGCCGACAGGGTTCGGAAGAGACCCAGTACTTC	CSAGRQGSEETQYF
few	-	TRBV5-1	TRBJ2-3	TGCGCCAGCAGTTGGGCTGAAGATACGCAGTATTTT	CASSWAEDTQYF
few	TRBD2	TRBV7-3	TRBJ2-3	TGTGCCAGCAGCGCGGGACTAGCAGGTGCAGATACGCAGTATTTT	CASSAGLAGADTQYF
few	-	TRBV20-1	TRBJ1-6	TGCAGTGCTATGGGACGGCAAAATTCACCCCTCCACTTT	CSAMGRQNSPLHF
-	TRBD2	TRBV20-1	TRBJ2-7	TGCAGTGCTAGACATCCTAGCGGCCACGAGGGAGAGCAGTACTTC	CSARHPSGHEGEQYF
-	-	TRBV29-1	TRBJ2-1	TGCAGCGTGGATCGTCCCCCCCTCTACAATGAGCAGTTCTTC	CSVDRPPLYNEQFF
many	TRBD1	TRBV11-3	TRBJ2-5	TGTGCCAGCAGCTTAGAGTCGACAGGGGTGGAGACCCAGTACTTC	CASSLESTGVETQYF
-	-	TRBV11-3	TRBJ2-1	TGTGCCAGCAGCTTACGTCCAACAAATGAGCAGTTCTTC	CASSLRPTNEQFF
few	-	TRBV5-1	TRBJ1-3	TGCGCCAGCAGCTTGGACGGGCGGATCTCTGGAAACACCATATATTTT	CASSLDGRISGNTIYF
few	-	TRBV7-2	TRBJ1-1	TGTGCCAGCCTAGTCGGCAGAATTATGGAGGGAGGAGCTTTCTTT	CASLVGRIMEGGAFF
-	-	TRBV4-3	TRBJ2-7	TGCGCCAGCAGCCAAGAGGCAGAGTCCTACGAGCAGTACTTC	CASSQEAESYEQYF
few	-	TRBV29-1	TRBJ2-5	TGCAGCGTTGTAAGCGAGACCCAGTACTTC	CSVVSETQYF
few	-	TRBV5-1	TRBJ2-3	TGCGCCAGCAGCTGGCCTGAAGGCCTCACCACAGATACGCAGTATTTT	CASSWPEGLTTDTQYF
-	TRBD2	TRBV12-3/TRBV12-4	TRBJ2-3	TGTGCCAGCAGAAGTAGCGGGGGCACAGATACGCAGTATTTT	CASRSSGGTDTQYF
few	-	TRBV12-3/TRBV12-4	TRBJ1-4	TGTGCCAGCAGCCTCTCGGGGGGCGGTAATGAAAAACTGTTTTTT	CASSLSGGGNEKLFF
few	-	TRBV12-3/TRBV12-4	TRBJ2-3	TGTGCCAGCAGTTTGGGTGCTGTTGACAGGGATACGCAGTATTTT	CASSLGAVDRDTQYF
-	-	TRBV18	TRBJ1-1	TGTGCCAGCTCACCACAGGCAGAGAACACTGAAGCTTTCTTT	CASSPQAENTEAFF
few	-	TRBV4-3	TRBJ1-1	TGCGCCAGCAGCCAAGATTTGGCACCCCAGAAGGCTTTCTTT	CASSQDLAPQKAFF
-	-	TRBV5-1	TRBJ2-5	TGCGCCAGCAGGGCGCGGGACGGAGAGACCCAGTACTTC	CASRARDGETQYF
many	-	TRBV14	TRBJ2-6	TGTGCCAGCAGCAAGGTCGGTTCTAGCTCTGGGGCCAACGTCCTGACTTTC	CASSKVGSSSGANVLTF
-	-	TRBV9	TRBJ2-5	TGTGCCAGCAGCGAAAAAATTTCTCACCAAGAGACCCAGTACTTC	CASSEKISHQETQYF
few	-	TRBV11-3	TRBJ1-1	TGTGCCAGCAGCTCGACGGGAAGAGAGAACACTGAAGCTTTCTTT	CASSSTGRENTEAFF
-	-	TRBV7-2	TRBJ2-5	TGTGCCAGCAGCATGACAAATAAAGAGACCCAGTACTTC	CASSMTNKETQYF
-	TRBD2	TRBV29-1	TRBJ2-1	TGCAGCGTTCACACAGCCGGGACTAGCGGTTACAATGAGCAGTTCTTC	CSVHTAGTSGYNEQFF
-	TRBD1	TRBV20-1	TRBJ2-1	TGCAGTGCCAGGGGGACAAATGAGCAGTTCTTC	CSARGTNEQFF
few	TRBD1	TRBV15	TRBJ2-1	TGTGCCACCAGCAGAGATCCCCCCCTGACAGGGTTCCCCTACAATGAGCAGTTCTTC	CATSRDPPLTGFPYNEQFF
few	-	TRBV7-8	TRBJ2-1	TGTGCCAGCAGCCTCACCCTGGGTGAGCCCTACAATAATGAGCAGTTCTTC	CASSLTLGEPYNNEQFF
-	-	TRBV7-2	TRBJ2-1	TGTGCCAGCAGCTTAAGAGGCCAGAGCTCCTACAATGAGCAGTTCTTC	CASSLRGQSSYNEQFF
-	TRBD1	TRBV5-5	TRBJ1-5	TGTGCCAGCAGCGAAGGACAGGGGGCGCTTAATCAGCCCCAGCATTTT	CASSEGQGALNQPQHF
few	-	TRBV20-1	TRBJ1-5	TGCAGTTACCGGGACCCGAATCAGCCCCAGCATTTT	CSYRDPNQPQHF